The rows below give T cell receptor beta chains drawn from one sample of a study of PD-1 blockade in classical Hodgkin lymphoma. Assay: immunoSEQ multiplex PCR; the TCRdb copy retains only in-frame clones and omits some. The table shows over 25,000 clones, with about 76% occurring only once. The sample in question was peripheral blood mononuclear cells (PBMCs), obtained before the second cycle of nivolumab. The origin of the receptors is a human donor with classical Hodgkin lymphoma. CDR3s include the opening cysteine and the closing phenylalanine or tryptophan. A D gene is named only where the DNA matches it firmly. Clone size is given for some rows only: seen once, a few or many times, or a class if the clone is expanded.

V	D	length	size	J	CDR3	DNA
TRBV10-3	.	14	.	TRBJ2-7	CAIQNEGGKNEQYF	TGTGCCATCCAGAATGAGGGGGGAAAGAACGAGCAGTACTTC
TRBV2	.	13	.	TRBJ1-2	CASDVTAIYGYTF	TGTGCCAGCGACGTGACTGCCATCTATGGCTACACCTTC
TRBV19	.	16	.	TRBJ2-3	CASSIDGRISTDTQYF	TGTGCCAGTAGTATAGATGGCAGGATTAGCACAGATACGCAGTATTTT
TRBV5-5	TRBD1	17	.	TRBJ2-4	CASSLALRDRGLNIQYF	TGTGCCAGCAGCTTGGCCCTCCGGGACAGGGGATTGAACATTCAGTACTTC
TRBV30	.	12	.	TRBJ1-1	CAWRGQTSEAFF	TGTGCCTGGAGGGGGCAGACCTCTGAAGCTTTCTTT
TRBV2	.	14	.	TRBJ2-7	CASSEALMLGEQYF	TGTGCCAGCAGTGAAGCGCTTATGTTGGGCGAGCAGTACTTC
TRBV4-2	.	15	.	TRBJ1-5	CASSQGVGNNQPQHF	TGTGCCAGCAGCCAAGGCGTCGGGAACAATCAGCCCCAGCATTTT
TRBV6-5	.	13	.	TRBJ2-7	CASSKDGGREQYF	TGTGCCAGCAGTAAAGACGGGGGTCGCGAGCAGTACTTC
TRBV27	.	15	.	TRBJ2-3	CASTLTAPAGDTQYF	TGTGCCAGCACCCTAACAGCACCTGCGGGAGATACGCAGTATTTT
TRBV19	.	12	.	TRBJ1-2	CASQRADYGYTF	TGTGCCAGCCAACGGGCAGACTATGGCTACACCTTC
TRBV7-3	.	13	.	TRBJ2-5	CASSLAGGETQYF	TGTGCCAGCAGCTTGGCAGGGGGGGAGACCCAGTACTTC
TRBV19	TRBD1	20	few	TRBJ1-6	CASRSSSGQGLSSYNSPLHF	TGTGCCAGTAGATCGTCGTCGGGACAGGGGTTGAGCTCCTATAATTCACCCCTCCACTTT
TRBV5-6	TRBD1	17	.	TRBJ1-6	CASSLVGGQGVRSPLHF	TGTGCCAGCAGCTTGGTTGGCGGACAGGGGGTACGGTCACCCCTCCACTTT
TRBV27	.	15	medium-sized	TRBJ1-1	CASSLTPTLNTEAFF	TGTGCCAGCAGTTTAACCCCTACACTTAACACTGAAGCTTTCTTT
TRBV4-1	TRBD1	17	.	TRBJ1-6	CASSQDQGAVYNSPLHF	TGCGCCAGCAGCCAAGATCAGGGGGCGGTCTATAATTCACCCCTCCACTTT
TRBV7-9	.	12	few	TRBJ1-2	CASSLDQVGYTF	TGTGCCAGCAGCTTAGACCAGGTCGGCTACACCTTC
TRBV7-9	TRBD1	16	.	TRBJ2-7	CASSLGYGQGAYEQYF	TGTGCCAGCAGCTTAGGGTATGGACAGGGGGCTTACGAGCAGTACTTC
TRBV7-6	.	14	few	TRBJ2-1	CASSLAWDFNEQFF	TGTGCCAGCAGCTTAGCCTGGGACTTCAATGAGCAGTTCTTC
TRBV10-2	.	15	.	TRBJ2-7	CASSESLLASYEQYF	TGCGCCAGCAGTGAGTCGCTACTAGCCTCCTACGAGCAGTACTTC
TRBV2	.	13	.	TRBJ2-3	CASSRDLSDTQYF	TGTGCCAGCTCCCGGGACCTATCGGATACGCAGTATTTT
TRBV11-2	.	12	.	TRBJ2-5	CASSSHQETQYF	TGTGCCAGCAGCTCACATCAAGAGACCCAGTACTTC
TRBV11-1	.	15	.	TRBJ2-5	CASSFGRGSVETQYF	TGTGCCAGCAGCTTTGGCCGAGGGTCTGTGGAGACCCAGTACTTC
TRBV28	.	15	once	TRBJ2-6	CASSLAGSGANVLTF	TGTGCCAGCAGTTTAGCAGGGTCTGGGGCCAACGTCCTGACTTTC
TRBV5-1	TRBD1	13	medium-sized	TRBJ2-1	CASSWDSLNEQFF	TGCGCCAGCAGCTGGGACAGCCTAAATGAGCAGTTCTTC
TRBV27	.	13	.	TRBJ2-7	CASGPGASYEQYF	TGTGCCAGCGGCCCGGGGGCCTCCTACGAGCAGTACTTC
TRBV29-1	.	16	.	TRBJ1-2	CSVDKGEGPSNYGYTF	TGCAGCGTTGACAAGGGGGAGGGCCCCTCTAACTATGGCTACACCTTC
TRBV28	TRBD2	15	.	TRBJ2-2	CASAWTSGGTGELFF	TGTGCCAGCGCTTGGACTAGCGGGGGAACCGGGGAGCTGTTTTTT
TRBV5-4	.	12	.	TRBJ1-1	CASSGGSTEAFF	TGTGCCAGCAGCGGCGGGTCCACTGAAGCTTTCTTT
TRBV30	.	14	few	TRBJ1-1	CAWSAGVLDTEAFF	TGTGCCTGGAGCGCAGGGGTATTGGACACTGAAGCTTTCTTT
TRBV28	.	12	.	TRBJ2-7	CASSLPTYEQYF	TGTGCCAGCAGTTTGCCAACCTACGAGCAGTACTTC
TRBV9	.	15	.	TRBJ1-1	CASSVEEGMNTEAFF	TGTGCCAGCAGCGTAGAGGAGGGAATGAACACTGAAGCTTTCTTT
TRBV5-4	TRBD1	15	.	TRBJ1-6	CASSLGGQGLDPLHF	TGTGCCAGCAGCTTGGGGGGACAGGGCTTAGATCCCCTCCACTTT
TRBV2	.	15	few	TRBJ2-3	CASNPGRLGTDTQYF	TGTGCCAGCAATCCAGGTCGGTTGGGCACAGATACGCAGTATTTT
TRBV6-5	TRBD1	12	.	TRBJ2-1	CASTTGDNEQFF	TGTGCCAGCACCACAGGGGACAATGAGCAGTTCTTC
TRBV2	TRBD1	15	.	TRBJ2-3	CASSESGQGKDTQYF	TGTGCCAGCAGTGAATCTGGACAGGGAAAAGATACGCAGTATTTT
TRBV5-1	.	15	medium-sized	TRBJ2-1	CASSILGAPEGEQFF	TGCGCCAGCAGCATCCTCGGCGCCCCCGAAGGTGAGCAGTTCTTC
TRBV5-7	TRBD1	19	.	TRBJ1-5	CASSIIRQGAVHSNQPQHF	TGTGCCAGCTCCATTATCCGACAGGGTGCGGTCCATAGCAATCAGCCCCAGCATTTT
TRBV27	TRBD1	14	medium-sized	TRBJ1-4	CASSVGTGVEKLFF	TGTGCCAGCAGTGTCGGGACAGGGGTTGAAAAACTGTTTTTT
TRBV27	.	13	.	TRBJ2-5	CASSSPVQETQYF	TGTGCCAGCAGTTCCCCTGTCCAAGAGACCCAGTACTTC
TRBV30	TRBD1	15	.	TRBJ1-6	CACTTGGDGNSPLHF	TGTGCCTGTACGACAGGGGGCGACGGGAATTCACCCCTCCACTTT
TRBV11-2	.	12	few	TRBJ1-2	CASSGVGWGYTF	TGTGCCAGCAGCGGGGTGGGGTGGGGCTACACCTTC
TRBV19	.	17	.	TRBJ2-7	CASSIRDLGTPPGEQYF	TGTGCCAGTAGTATCCGGGACCTCGGGACTCCTCCGGGAGAGCAGTACTTC
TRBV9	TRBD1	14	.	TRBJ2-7	CASSPGQGTYEQYF	TGTGCCAGCAGCCCGGGACAGGGAACCTACGAGCAGTACTTC
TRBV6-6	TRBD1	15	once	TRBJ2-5	CASRKGDSPQETQYF	TGTGCCAGCAGAAAAGGGGACAGTCCACAAGAGACCCAGTACTTC
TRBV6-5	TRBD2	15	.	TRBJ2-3	CASSYSASGGGTQYF	TGTGCCAGCAGTTACTCGGCCAGCGGGGGTGGTACGCAGTATTTT
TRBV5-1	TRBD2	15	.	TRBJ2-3	CASSLSSGGEDTQYF	TGCGCCAGCAGCTTATCTAGCGGGGGGGAAGATACGCAGTATTTT
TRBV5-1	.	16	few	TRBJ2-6	CASSLALFSGANVLTF	TGCGCCAGCAGCTTGGCCTTATTCTCTGGGGCCAACGTCCTGACTTTC
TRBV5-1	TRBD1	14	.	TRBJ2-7	CASSLTGTAYEQYF	TGCGCCAGCAGCTTGACCGGGACAGCCTACGAGCAGTACTTC
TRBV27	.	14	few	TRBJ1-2	CASSSTADIYGYTF	TGTGCCAGCAGTTCCACAGCGGACATCTATGGCTACACCTTC
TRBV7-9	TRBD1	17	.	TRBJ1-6	CASSLVRDSSYNSPLHF	TGTGCCAGCAGCTTAGTTCGGGACAGCTCCTATAATTCACCCCTCCACTTT
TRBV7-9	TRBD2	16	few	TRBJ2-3	CASSPTSGGEVDTQYF	TGTGCCAGCAGCCCGACTAGCGGGGGGGAGGTAGATACGCAGTATTTT
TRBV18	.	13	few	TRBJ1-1	CASHGGPVPEAFF	TGTGCCAGCCACGGCGGGCCAGTCCCTGAAGCTTTCTTT
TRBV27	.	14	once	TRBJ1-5	CASSLFATAEPQHF	TGTGCCAGCAGTTTATTTGCTACCGCTGAGCCCCAGCATTTT
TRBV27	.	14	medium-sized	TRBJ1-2	CASSLSLRGEGYTF	TGTGCCAGCAGTTTATCATTACGGGGGGAGGGCTACACCTTC
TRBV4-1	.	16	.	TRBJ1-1	CASSQEVGNMNTEAFF	TGCGCCAGCAGCCAAGAAGTAGGAAACATGAACACTGAAGCTTTCTTT
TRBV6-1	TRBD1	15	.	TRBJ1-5	CASSQQGASNQPQHF	TGTGCCAGCAGTCAACAGGGGGCGAGCAATCAGCCCCAGCATTTT
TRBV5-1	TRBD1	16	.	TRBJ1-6	CASSPGTGLLDSPLHF	TGCGCCAGCAGCCCTGGGACAGGTTTATTGGATTCACCCCTCCACTTT
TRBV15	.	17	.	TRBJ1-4	CATSRSRGSTTNEKLFF	TGTGCCACCAGCCGGTCCAGGGGATCCACAACTAATGAAAAACTGTTTTTT
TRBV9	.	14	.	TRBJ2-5	CASSVAGGAETQYF	TGTGCCAGCAGCGTAGCGGGCGGGGCAGAGACCCAGTACTTC